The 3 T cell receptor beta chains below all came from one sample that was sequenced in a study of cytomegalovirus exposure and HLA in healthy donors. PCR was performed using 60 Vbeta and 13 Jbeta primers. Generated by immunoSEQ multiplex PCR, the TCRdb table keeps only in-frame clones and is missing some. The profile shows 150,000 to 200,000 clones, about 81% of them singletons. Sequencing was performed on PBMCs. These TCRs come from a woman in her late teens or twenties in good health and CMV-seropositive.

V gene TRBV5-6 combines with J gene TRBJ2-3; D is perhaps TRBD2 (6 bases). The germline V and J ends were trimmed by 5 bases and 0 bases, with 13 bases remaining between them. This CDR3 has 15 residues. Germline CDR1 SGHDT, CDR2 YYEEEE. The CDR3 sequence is CASRLRGTSTDTQYF. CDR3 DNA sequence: TGTGCCAGCAGACTTCGGGGGACTAGCACAGATACGCAGTATTTT.

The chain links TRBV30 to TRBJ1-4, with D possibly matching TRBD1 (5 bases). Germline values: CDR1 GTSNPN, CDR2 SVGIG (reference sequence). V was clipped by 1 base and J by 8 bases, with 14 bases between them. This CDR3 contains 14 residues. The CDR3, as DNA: TGTGCCTGGAGTGCCCGGCAGGGTGAAGAAAAACTGTTTTTT. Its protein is CAWSARQGEEKLFF.

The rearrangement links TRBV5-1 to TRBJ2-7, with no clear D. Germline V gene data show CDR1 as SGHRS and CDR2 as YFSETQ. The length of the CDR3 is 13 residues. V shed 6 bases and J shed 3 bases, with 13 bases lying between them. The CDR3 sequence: CASTLGSHYEQYF. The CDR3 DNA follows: TGCGCCAGCACCCTAGGCAGCCACTACGAGCAGTACTTC.